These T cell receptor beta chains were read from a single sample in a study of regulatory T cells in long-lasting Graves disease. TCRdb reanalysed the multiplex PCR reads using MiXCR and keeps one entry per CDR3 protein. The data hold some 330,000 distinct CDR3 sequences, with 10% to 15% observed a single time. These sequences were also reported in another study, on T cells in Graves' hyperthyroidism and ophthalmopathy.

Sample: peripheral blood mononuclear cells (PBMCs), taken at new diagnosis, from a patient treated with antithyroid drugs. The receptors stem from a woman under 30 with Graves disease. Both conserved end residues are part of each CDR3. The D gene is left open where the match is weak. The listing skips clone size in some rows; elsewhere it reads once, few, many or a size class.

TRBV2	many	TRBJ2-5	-	TGTGCCAGCAGTGAATATAGGAGGGAAGAGACCCAGTACTTC	CASSEYRREETQYF
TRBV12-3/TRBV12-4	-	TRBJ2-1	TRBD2	TGTGCCAGCAGTCCCGGGATAGCGGGAGTTGCCGGGTGGTCCTTC	CASSPGIAGVAGWSF
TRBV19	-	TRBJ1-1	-	TGTGCCAGTAGTGCGACCCCAGGGATGAACACTGAAGCTTTCTTT	CASSATPGMNTEAFF
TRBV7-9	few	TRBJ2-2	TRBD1	TGTGCCAGCAGCATGGTCGGGACAGGTCGTTACCTACCGAACACCGGGGAGCTGTTTTTT	CASSMVGTGRYLPNTGELFF
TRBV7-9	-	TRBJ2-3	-	TGTGCCAGCAGCCTCCACTCCACAGATACGCAGTATTTT	CASSLHSTDTQYF
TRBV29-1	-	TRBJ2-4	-	TGCAGCGTTGCAGCGGTTGGCCTAGCCAAAAACATTCAGTACTTC	CSVAAVGLAKNIQYF
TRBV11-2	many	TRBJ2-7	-	TGTGCCAGCAGCTTGACAGGAGCCTCCTACGAGCAGTACTTC	CASSLTGASYEQYF
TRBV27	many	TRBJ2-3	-	TGTGCCAGCAGTGGGGAGGTAGGGGGAGCAGATACGCAGTATTTT	CASSGEVGGADTQYF
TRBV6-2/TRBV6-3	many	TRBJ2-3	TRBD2	TGTGCCAGCGGACTCGGGGGGGCCTCAGATACGCAGTATTTT	CASGLGGASDTQYF
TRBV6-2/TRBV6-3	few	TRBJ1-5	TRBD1	TGTGCCAGCAGTTTTCGGACAGGGAGAGAGCCCCAGCATTTT	CASSFRTGREPQHF
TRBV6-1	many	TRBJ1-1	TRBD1	TGTGCCAGCAGGAAGGACAGGTTGATGAACACTGAAGCTTTCTTT	CASRKDRLMNTEAFF
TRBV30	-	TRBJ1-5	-	TGTGCCTGGAGCCCCCTGGGGGGGCTCTGGGGGGCTAATCAGCCCCAGCATTTT	CAWSPLGGLWGANQPQHF
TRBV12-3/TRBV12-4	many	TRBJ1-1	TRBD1	TGTGCCAGTCAGCAGGGGGCGGGCACTGAAGCTTTCTTT	CASQQGAGTEAFF
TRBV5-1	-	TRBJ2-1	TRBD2	TGCGCCAGCAGACGCCTCCTAGCGGTTTCCTACAATGAGCAGTTCTTC	CASRRLLAVSYNEQFF
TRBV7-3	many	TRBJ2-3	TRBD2	TGTGCCAGCAGCTACGGGGGGGCCACAGATACGCAGTATTTT	CASSYGGATDTQYF
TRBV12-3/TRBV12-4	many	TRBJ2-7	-	TGTGCCAGCACCTTAGACGTATTCGGGGGAGTAGGCTACGAGCAGTACTTC	CASTLDVFGGVGYEQYF
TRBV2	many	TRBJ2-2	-	TGTGCCAGCCACACCGACTCGAACACCGGGGAGCTGTTTTTT	CASHTDSNTGELFF
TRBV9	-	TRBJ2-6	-	TGTGCCAGCAGCGTAGTGACAGGAACTGGGGCCAACGTCCTGACTTTC	CASSVVTGTGANVLTF
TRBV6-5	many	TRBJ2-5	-	TGTGCCAGCAGTTACCTCCCCGCGCTAGCAATACAAGAGACCCAGTACTTC	CASSYLPALAIQETQYF
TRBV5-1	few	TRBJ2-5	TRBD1	TGCGCCAGCAGCTTGGAAGGGACAGGAGAACCGGAGACCCAGTACTTC	CASSLEGTGEPETQYF
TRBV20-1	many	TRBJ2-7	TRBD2	TGCAGTGCTAAAACGACTAGCGGGAGCTACGAGCAGTACTTC	CSAKTTSGSYEQYF
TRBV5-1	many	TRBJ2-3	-	TGCGCCAGCTCAAAACAGGCGGCGTACACAGATACGCAGTATTTT	CASSKQAAYTDTQYF
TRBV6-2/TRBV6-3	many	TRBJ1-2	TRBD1	TGTGCCAGCAGCCCCGCCCAGGGGGCTGGGGACTATGGCTACACCTTC	CASSPAQGAGDYGYTF
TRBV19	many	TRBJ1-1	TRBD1	TGTGCCAGTAGTGTCTCCACAGGGGGGGACACTGAAGCTTTCTTT	CASSVSTGGDTEAFF
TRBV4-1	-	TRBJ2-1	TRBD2	TGCGCCAGCAGCCAATCCCCGGGGGGGACCCCCTACAATGAGCAGTTCTTC	CASSQSPGGTPYNEQFF
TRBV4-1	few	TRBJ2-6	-	TGCGCCAGCAGCGGAACGCCGATATCTGGGGCCAACGTCCTGACTTTC	CASSGTPISGANVLTF
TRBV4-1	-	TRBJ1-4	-	TGCGCCAGCAGCACACAACAGGCCTCTAATGAAAAACTGTTTTTT	CASSTQQASNEKLFF
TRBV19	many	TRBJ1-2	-	TGTGCCAGTAGTATCTCACAGGCCGGACCCTATGGCTACACCTTC	CASSISQAGPYGYTF
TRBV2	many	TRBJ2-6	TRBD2	TGTGCCGGGACCAGAGAGCGGGGGAGGGCCAACGTCCTGACTTTC	CAGTRERGRANVLTF
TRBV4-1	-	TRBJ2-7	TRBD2	TGCGCCAGCAGCCAGCCCGGACTAGGGAACGAGCAGTACTTC	CASSQPGLGNEQYF
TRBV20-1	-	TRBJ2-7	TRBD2	TGCAGTGCTAGAGATCCTCGGACTAGCGAAGACTACGAGCAGTACTTC	CSARDPRTSEDYEQYF
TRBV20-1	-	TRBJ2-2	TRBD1	TGCAGTGCTAGATCAGGGGGGAACACCGGGGAGCTGTTTTTT	CSARSGGNTGELFF
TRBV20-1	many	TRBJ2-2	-	TGCAGTGCGCCAGGGGAGACCGGGGAGCTGTTTTTT	CSAPGETGELFF
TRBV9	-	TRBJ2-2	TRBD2	TGTGCCAGCAGCGTAGGTGCTAGCGGGAGTGACGCCGGGGAGCTGTTTTTT	CASSVGASGSDAGELFF
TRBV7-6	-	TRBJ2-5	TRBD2	TGTGCCAGCAGCACCGGGACTAGCGGGAGAGTGGAGACCCAGTACTTC	CASSTGTSGRVETQYF